The 7 T cell receptor beta chains given below trace back to one sample, sequenced in a study of blood T cells in healthy people across ages. With a J-beta primer mix and a sample-barcoded 5' primer, a second PCR ran about 7 to 11 cycles. TCRdb redid the calling of the 5' RACE reads with MiXCR, one entry per CDR3 protein. The data contain fewer than 1,000,000 distinct CDR3 sequences, 40% to 50% of them seen just once; the ten biggest clones take up roughly a fifth. The sample comprised blood. Receptors originate from a man aged 55 to 70 in good health.

This chain connects TRBV10-3 to TRBJ2-4; possible D gene TRBD1, 6 bases. The DNA end is more similar to TRBJ2-7, so the J call may be wrong. CDR1 ENHRY and CDR2 SYGVKD come from the germline V gene. The CDR3 length is 13 residues. CDR3 loop: CAIGQGRGYEQYF. DNA for the CDR3: TGTGCCATCGGCCAGGGCAGGGGCTACGAGCAGTACTTC.

V gene TRBV28 combines with J gene TRBJ2-3, with a tentative D call TRBD2 (6 bases). V lost 8 bases and J 2 bases, leaving 17 bases between the germline ends. Germline CDR1 reads MDHEN; CDR2 reads SYDVKM. The CDR3 is 15 amino acids. CDR3: CASRGSSGLTDTQYF. The DNA of the CDR3 is TGTGCCAGCCGAGGGAGTAGCGGCCTCACAGATACGCAGTATTTT.

As DNA, the CDR3 is TGCGCCAGCAGCCAAGAGGGCAGGGGCGACGGCTACACCTTC. This translates into CASSQEGRGDGYTF. The chain carries TRBV4-1 and TRBJ1-2; possibly TRBD1 for D (6 bases). CDR1 is MGHRA and CDR2 is YSYEKL in the germline V gene. The V and J ends lost 0 bases and 8 bases respectively, with 13 bases between them. The CDR3 runs to 14 residues.

This chain links TRBV5-1 with TRBJ2-1; D is undetermined. The CDR3 sequence is 11 residues long. Looked up from germline, CDR1 is SGHRS and CDR2 is YFSETQ. Trimming left V 5 bases short and J 9 bases short, with 9 bases between. The CDR3 nucleotides read TGCGCCAGCAGTTATTCTGCTGAGCAGTTCTTC. It encodes CASSYSAEQFF.

The chain employs TRBV11-2 and TRBJ1-4, with TRBD1 as a possible D gene (6 bases). From germline, CDR1 is SGHAT and CDR2 FQNNGV. The CDR3 consists of 15 residues. V lost 4 bases and J 6 bases, leaving 15 bases between the germline ends. In nucleotides, the CDR3 is TGTGCCAGCAGCTCACAGGGTTCGTCCTATGAAAAACTGTTTTTT. Its protein product is CASSSQGSSYEKLFF.

This clonotype was observed a handful of times. The chain recombines TRBV7-9 with TRBJ2-5; 7 bases map to TRBD2. Germline assignment: CDR1 SEHNR and CDR2 FQNEAQ (reference sequence). There are 15 residues in the CDR3. J was trimmed by 5 bases and V by 3 bases; bases with no gene match: 9. CDR3 sequence: CASSFPGGPKETQYF. For the CDR3, the DNA is TGTGCCAGCAGCTTTCCGGGGGGACCCAAGGAGACCCAGTACTTC.

Points on this clonotype: At one end the junction does not follow the germline gene, possibly because of a read error. The rearrangement uses TRBV30 and TRBJ1-1; no clear D gene. CDR3 length: 11 residues. Germline lookup yields CDR1 GTSNPN and CDR2 SVGIG (reference sequence). The CDR3 reads CAWVLQLEAFF. As DNA, the CDR3 is TGCGCCTGGGTTCTCCAATTGGAAGCTTTCTTT.